This is a list of T cell receptor beta chains from one sample in a study of Ad26.COV2.S vaccination and SARS-CoV-2 variants. Here immunoSEQ multiplex PCR was the method, and the copy in TCRdb shows in-frame clones only, minus some. The profile covers roughly 380,000 clones, with around 89% appearing a single time and 3.6% taken by the ten largest. The specimen comprised peripheral blood, sampled in a trial of Ad26.COV2.S vaccine versus placebo. Receptors originate from a person between 18 and 65 years old who received the Ad26.COV2.S COVID-19 vaccine or a placebo. CDR3s include the opening cysteine and the closing phenylalanine or tryptophan. Each record gives: V gene, clone size, D gene, CDR3 length, J gene, CDR3 DNA, CDR3 protein. D genes are given only for firm matches. Clone size is given for some rows only: seen once, a few or many times, or a class if the clone is expanded.

V gene: TRBV9
clone size: NA
D gene: NA
CDR3 length: 15
J gene: TRBJ1-4
CDR3 DNA: TGTGCCAGCAGCGTAGGAGGGAAAACTAATGAAAAACTGTTTTTT
CDR3 protein: CASSVGGKTNEKLFF

V gene: TRBV28
clone size: NA
D gene: NA
CDR3 length: 13
J gene: TRBJ1-5
CDR3 DNA: TGTGCCACCCTAGAGGACAGAAATCAGCCCCAGCATTTT
CDR3 protein: CATLEDRNQPQHF

V gene: TRBV24-1
clone size: NA
D gene: NA
CDR3 length: 15
J gene: TRBJ2-3
CDR3 DNA: TGTGCCACCAGTGACCTACAGGGCACGGTGGATACGCAGTATTTT
CDR3 protein: CATSDLQGTVDTQYF

V gene: TRBV6-4
clone size: NA
D gene: TRBD1
CDR3 length: 15
J gene: TRBJ2-2
CDR3 DNA: TGTGCCAGCAGTCCCGGGACAGGGGCTACCGGGGAGCTGTTTTTT
CDR3 protein: CASSPGTGATGELFF

V gene: TRBV6-1
clone size: NA
D gene: TRBD1
CDR3 length: 15
J gene: TRBJ1-4
CDR3 DNA: TGTGCCAGCAGTGAGGGACAGGTGGGGAATGAAAAACTGTTTTTT
CDR3 protein: CASSEGQVGNEKLFF

V gene: TRBV11-2
clone size: NA
D gene: NA
CDR3 length: 13
J gene: TRBJ2-7
CDR3 DNA: TGTGCCAGCAGCAAAACAGGGATCTACGAGCAGTACTTC
CDR3 protein: CASSKTGIYEQYF

V gene: TRBV9
clone size: NA
D gene: NA
CDR3 length: 15
J gene: TRBJ1-5
CDR3 DNA: TGTGCCAGCAGCGTAGATTCGGGTGGCAATCAGCCCCAGCATTTT
CDR3 protein: CASSVDSGGNQPQHF

V gene: TRBV4-1
clone size: NA
D gene: NA
CDR3 length: 16
J gene: TRBJ1-4
CDR3 DNA: TGCGCCAGCAGCCAAGTGTTGAAAATCGACTATGAAAAACTGTTTTTT
CDR3 protein: CASSQVLKIDYEKLFF

V gene: TRBV27
clone size: NA
D gene: NA
CDR3 length: 13
J gene: TRBJ2-7
CDR3 DNA: TGTGCCAGCAGTCACCCTTCAGGCTACGAGCAGTACTTC
CDR3 protein: CASSHPSGYEQYF

V gene: TRBV6-5
clone size: NA
D gene: NA
CDR3 length: 11
J gene: TRBJ2-7
CDR3 DNA: TGTGCCAGCAGTTCCCTCCACGAGCAGTACTTC
CDR3 protein: CASSSLHEQYF

V gene: TRBV30
clone size: NA
D gene: NA
CDR3 length: 13
J gene: TRBJ1-6
CDR3 DNA: TGTGCCTCCATTGGCTCCTATAATTCACCCCTCCACTTT
CDR3 protein: CASIGSYNSPLHF

V gene: TRBV2
clone size: once
D gene: TRBD2
CDR3 length: 16
J gene: TRBJ2-7
CDR3 DNA: TGTGCCAGCAGTGAAGTTGGCAGCGGGGGAGTAAACGAGCAGTACTTC
CDR3 protein: CASSEVGSGGVNEQYF

V gene: TRBV7-2
clone size: NA
D gene: TRBD1
CDR3 length: 17
J gene: TRBJ1-6
CDR3 DNA: TGTGCCAGCAGCTTAGGAAGGGCAGGGGGAATTAATTCACCCCTCCACTTT
CDR3 protein: CASSLGRAGGINSPLHF

V gene: TRBV4-2
clone size: once
D gene: NA
CDR3 length: 14
J gene: TRBJ2-5
CDR3 DNA: TGTGCCAGCAGCCAAGATGGGGGTGGAGAGACCCAGTACTTC
CDR3 protein: CASSQDGGGETQYF

V gene: TRBV6-2/TRBV6-3
clone size: NA
D gene: NA
CDR3 length: 15
J gene: TRBJ2-1
CDR3 DNA: TGTGCCAGCAGTTACTCGATGTCTATTCTCAATGAGCAGTTCTTC
CDR3 protein: CASSYSMSILNEQFF

V gene: TRBV5-1
clone size: NA
D gene: TRBD1
CDR3 length: 17
J gene: TRBJ2-6
CDR3 DNA: TGCGCCAGCAGCTGGAGGACAGGGGTAGGTGGGGCCAACGTCCTGACTTTC
CDR3 protein: CASSWRTGVGGANVLTF